Listed here are 30 T cell receptor beta chains from one sample, sequenced in a study of blood T cell repertoires in COVID-19. Profiled with immunoSEQ multiplex PCR; TCRdb holds only in-frame clones, not every one. The table lists tens of thousands of clones, just over 85% of them singletons. Sequencing was done on a sample of peripheral blood. The receptors shown here come from a woman aged 55-69 years with COVID-19, enrolled during active disease.

The chain is built from TRBV19 and TRBJ2-3; 8 bases match TRBD1. Germline V lookup: CDR1 LNHDA, CDR2 SQIVND (reference sequence). The CDR3 contains 18 residues. The V gene end was trimmed by 1 base and the J gene end by 0 bases; junction bases not matched to a gene: 9. The CDR3 loop reads CASSIAPLQGVSTDTQYF. CDR3 DNA: TGTGCCAGTAGTATAGCCCCGTTACAGGGGGTAAGCACAGATACGCAGTATTTT.

The V and J genes are TRBV2 and TRBJ1-4; 8 nucleotides agree with TRBD1. The V and J ends lost 9 bases and 3 bases, in that order; junction bases with no gene match: 3. There are 13 residues in the CDR3. Germline loops: CDR1 SNHLY, CDR2 FYNNEI. The DNA of the CDR3 is TGTGCCAGTAGGGACAGGCCTAATGAAAAACTGTTTTTT. This encodes CASRDRPNEKLFF.

The rearrangement uses TRBV3-1 (or the pseudogene TRBV3-2) and TRBJ1-1; tentative D call: TRBD1 (5 bases). In germline, CDR1 is LGHDT, CDR2 YNNKEL (reference sequence). V gave up 0 bases and J gave up 0 bases, with 20 bases separating them. There are 19 residues in the CDR3. The CDR3 here is CASSQDLFAGPKMNTEAFF. DNA for the CDR3: TGTGCCAGCAGCCAAGATCTCTTCGCAGGGCCGAAAATGAACACTGAAGCTTTCTTT.

V and J are TRBV5-1 and TRBJ2-5, with 7 bases identical to TRBD2. Trimming took 4 bases from V and 5 from J; bases not matched to a gene: 5. The germline CDR1 and CDR2 sequences are SGHRS and YFSETQ. The CDR3 runs to 13 residues. The CDR3 DNA reads as TGCGCCAGCAGCCCGGCGGGGGAGGAGACCCAGTACTTC. It yields the protein CASSPAGEETQYF.

The chain links TRBV7-9 to TRBJ1-2; maybe TRBD1 (6 bases). This CDR3 contains 14 residues. Per the germline V gene, CDR1 is SEHNR and CDR2 is FQNEAQ (reference sequence). The V end was cut by 2 bases, the J end by 0 bases, with 7 bases between. The CDR3 region is CASSLRTANYGYTF. The CDR3 coding sequence is TGTGCCAGCAGCTTACGGACAGCTAACTATGGCTACACCTTC.

The rearrangement joins TRBV5-4 to TRBJ1-2; TRBD1 agrees at 9 bases. Germline trimming cut 5 bases from V and 3 bases from J; bases unmatched to any gene: 5. This CDR3 comprises 14 residues. Germline assignment: CDR1 SGHNT and CDR2 YYREEE (reference sequence). The CDR3 DNA reads TGTGCCAGCAGGCGAGGGGACAGGGACTATGGCTACACCTTC. Its translation: CASRRGDRDYGYTF.

This clone came up once. This chain uses TRBV7-9 with TRBJ1-2, with 8 nucleotides matching TRBD1. The CDR3 runs 17 residues. Trimming at V came to 5 bases and at J to 4 bases, leaving 15 bases not matched to a gene. CDR1 and CDR2 (germline): SEHNR, FQNEAQ (reference sequence). CDR3 residues: CASSVPGQVPLGYGYTF. The DNA of the CDR3 is TGTGCCAGCAGCGTACCGGGACAGGTCCCCTTGGGCTATGGCTACACCTTC.

This CDR3 is CASTPGEGRGNTEAFF. The CDR3 DNA reads TGTGCCAGCACCCCCGGCGAAGGGAGAGGGAACACTGAAGCTTTCTTT. This chain links TRBV28 with TRBJ1-1, with unresolved D. V dropped 7 bases and J dropped 1 base, with 19 bases sitting between them. Germline V CDR1 and CDR2: MDHEN, SYDVKM. This CDR3 spans 16 amino acids. The entire variable domain, with the rest obtained from reference TRBV28 and TRBJ1-1, is as follows: DVKVTQSSRYLVKRTGEKVFLECVQDMDHENMFWYRQDPGLGLRLIYFSYDVKMKEKGDIPEGYSVSREKKERFSLILESASTNQTSMYLCASTPGEGRGNTEAFFGQGTRLTVV.

The chain couples TRBV7-9 to TRBJ2-1; weak D call: TRBD2 (5 bases). CDR3 size: 13 residues. V lost 8 bases to trimming and J lost 7 bases, with 15 bases between them. CDR1 SEHNR and CDR2 FQNEAQ come from the germline V gene (reference sequence). The CDR3, as DNA: TGTGCCAGCTCCTCACGGGGTCGGAATGAGCAGTTCTTC. Residues: CASSSRGRNEQFF.

The chain recombines TRBV25-1 with TRBJ2-7; weak D call: TRBD1 (5 bases). V lost 6 bases, J lost 0 bases, and 15 bases lay in between. CDR3 size: 15 residues. Germline CDR1 and CDR2: MGHDK and SYGVNS. CDR3 in DNA: TGTGCCAGCAGCCCGTCACCGGACATCTCCTACGAGCAGTACTTC. As protein: CASSPSPDISYEQYF.

The chain is built from TRBV2 and TRBJ2-3; 10 nucleotides line up with TRBD1. The germline V gene encodes CDR1 SNHLY and CDR2 FYNNEI. CDR3 length equals 16 residues. V lost 8 bases and J lost 6; bases outside the gene matches: 14. The CDR3 is CASGGGTGVPRDTQYF. The CDR3 region has the DNA TGTGCCAGCGGGGGAGGGACAGGGGTTCCTCGGGATACGCAGTATTTT.

The chain joins TRBV2 to TRBJ2-1; D gene uncertain. This CDR3 has 12 residues. Trimming stripped 6 bases from V and 7 bases from J, with 10 bases between. Germline V gene sequence: CDR1 SNHLY, CDR2 FYNNEI. CDR3 in amino acids: CASRATGNEQFF. The CDR3 nucleotides read TGTGCCAGCAGGGCGACCGGGAATGAGCAGTTCTTC. Full variable domain (remainder filled in from reference TRBV2 and TRBJ2-1): EPEVTQTPSHQVTQMGQEVILRCVPISNHLYFYWYRQILGQKVEFLVSFYNNEISEKSEIFDDQFSVERPDGSNFTLKIRSTKLEDSAMYFCASRATGNEQFFGPGTRLTVL.

The chain recombines TRBV19 with TRBJ2-7; TRBD1 agrees at 10 bases. The CDR3 covers 17 residues. Germline V gene sequence: CDR1 LNHDA, CDR2 SQIVND (reference sequence). The V and J ends lost 10 bases and 0 bases, in that order; junction bases with no gene match: 15. CDR3 in amino acids: CATTSGTGASSSYEQYF. The CDR3 DNA sequence: TGTGCCACCACCTCAGGGACAGGGGCCTCCAGCTCCTACGAGCAGTACTTC.

This clone was seen a single time. The chain recombines TRBV6-5 with TRBJ1-2; D not certain. V gave up 0 bases and J gave up 5 bases, with 13 bases separating them. Germline V gives CDR1 MNHEY, CDR2 SVGAGI. CDR3 size: 15 residues. Here the CDR3 reads CASSYSSGSSYGYTF. DNA for the CDR3: TGTGCCAGCAGTTACTCGTCCGGGTCTTCGTATGGCTACACCTTC.

CDR3 amino acids: CASSRHSQGDNGYTF. DNA for the CDR3: TGTGCCAGCAGCCGCCATTCACAGGGGGATAACGGCTACACCTTC. The J gene is TRBJ1-2, the V gene TRBV28; 8 bases agree with TRBD1. The CDR3 has 15 amino acids. V lost 6 bases and J lost 8; bases outside the gene matches: 14. Per germline, CDR1 MDHEN and CDR2 SYDVKM.

The CDR3 is CASSYFDGDPAYNEQFF. For the CDR3, the DNA is TGTGCCAGCAGTTACTTCGACGGGGATCCCGCCTACAATGAGCAGTTCTTC. The chain carries TRBV6-2 or TRBV6-3 and TRBJ2-1; D possibly corresponds to TRBD2 (5 bases). CDR3 length: 17 residues. The germline V and J ends were trimmed by 1 base and 2 bases, with 15 bases remaining between them. Germline CDR1 reads MNHEY; CDR2 reads SVGEGT.

This clone occurred once. The J gene is TRBJ1-1, the V gene TRBV5-5; no clear D gene. Germline CDR1 is SGHKS and CDR2 is YYEKEE (reference sequence). This CDR3 has 12 residues. Trimming stripped 5 bases from V and 3 bases from J, with 8 bases between. Here the CDR3 reads CASRQTDTEAFF. CDR3 DNA sequence: TGTGCCAGCAGACAGACCGACACTGAAGCTTTCTTT.

DNA of the CDR3: TGTGCCAGCAGCGTAGACGGACTTAATTCACCCCTCCACTTT. Protein: CASSVDGLNSPLHF. The chain is built from TRBV9 and TRBJ1-6, with no clear D. Germline V CDR1 and CDR2: SGDLS, YYNGEE. CDR3 length equals 14 residues. Deletions cut 0 bases from V and 6 bases from J, with 7 bases between.

The chain recombines TRBV28 with TRBJ1-1; TRBD1 is a possible D gene (5 bases). Trimming pared 5 bases from V and 1 base from J, leaving 14 bases between. Germline CDR1 MDHEN, CDR2 SYDVKM. The length of the CDR3 is 15 residues. CDR3 DNA sequence: TGTGCCAGCAGTGATCCCCGGGGGGGGAACACTGAAGCTTTCTTT. Its translation is CASSDPRGGNTEAFF.

The rearrangement uses TRBV2 and TRBJ1-2; TRBD1 is a possible D gene (6 bases). CDR1 and CDR2 from the germline V gene are SNHLY and FYNNEI. V lost 5 bases and J lost 7, with 11 bases in between. The CDR3 runs to 12 residues. CDR3 protein: CASSLTGFGYTF. Written as DNA, the CDR3 is TGTGCCAGCAGTCTTACAGGGTTTGGCTACACCTTC. The variable domain in full, completed from reference TRBV2 and TRBJ1-2, reads EPEVTQTPSHQVTQMGQEVILRCVPISNHLYFYWYRQILGQKVEFLVSFYNNEISEKSEIFDDQFSVERPDGSNFTLKIRSTKLEDSAMYFCASSLTGFGYTFGSGTRLTVV.

Only one count was recorded for this clone. The V gene is TRBV28, the J gene TRBJ1-3, with 9 nucleotides matching TRBD1. Germline values: CDR1 MDHEN, CDR2 SYDVKM. This CDR3 region has 15 residues. The V and J ends lost 5 bases and 4 bases, in that order; junction bases with no gene match: 6. CDR3 amino acids: CASSPRTGAGNTIYF. CDR3 DNA: TGTGCCAGCAGTCCTCGGACAGGGGCAGGAAACACCATATATTTT.

The chain is built from TRBV6-5 and TRBJ1-1, with a tentative D call TRBD1 (5 bases). CDR3 length equals 11 residues. V was cut by 7 bases and J by 7 bases, with 10 bases left in between. The V gene's germline CDR1 is MNHEY and CDR2 SVGAGI. CDR3 nucleotides: TGTGCCAGCATCCTTACAGGTGAAGCTTTCTTT. The encoded protein is CASILTGEAFF.

V usage is TRBV9 and J usage is TRBJ2-7, with D maybe TRBD1 (6 bases). Germline-derived CDR1 and CDR2 are SGDLS and YYNGEE. CDR3 length: 14 amino acids. Between the trimmed V and J ends, which lost 2 bases and 3 bases, there was a span of 12 bases. CDR3 protein: CASSVAGRGYEQYF. CDR3 in DNA: TGTGCCAGCAGCGTCGCTGGCAGGGGCTACGAGCAGTACTTC.

The chain uses TRBV28 and TRBJ2-1, with 9 positions matching TRBD2. V trimming: 4 bases; J trimming: 2 bases; junction bases outside the gene matches: 3. Germline assignment: CDR1 MDHEN and CDR2 SYDVKM. The CDR3 has 15 residues. The CDR3 DNA follows: TGTGCCAGCAGTTCACCTAGCGGGGCCTACAATGAGCAGTTCTTC. Its translation: CASSSPSGAYNEQFF.

This clone occurred once. The gene calls are TRBV19 and TRBJ1-1; D unclear. The CDR3 sequence is 14 residues long. V was clipped by 6 bases and J by 10 bases, with 21 bases between them. The germline V gene has CDR1 LNHDA and CDR2 SQIVND (reference sequence). For the CDR3, the DNA is TGTGCCAGTAGCTTGCTACGGGGTGGCCCTTCAGCTTTCTTT. Translation gives CASSLLRGGPSAFF.

The chain links TRBV6-2 or TRBV6-3 to TRBJ2-3; 10 bases are a match to TRBD2. The CDR3 contains 17 residues. CDR1 is MNHEY and CDR2 is SVGEGT in the germline V gene. The trim removed 3 bases at V and 2 bases at J, leaving 8 bases unmatched. CDR3 amino acids: CASSYSSSGGDTDTQYF. Here the CDR3 DNA reads TGTGCCAGCAGTTATTCTTCTAGCGGGGGTGACACAGATACGCAGTATTTT.

The chain links TRBV7-2 to TRBJ2-7, with 8 bases that match TRBD1. Trimming at V came to 1 base and at J to 5 bases, leaving 4 bases not matched to a gene. Germline-derived CDR1 and CDR2 are SGHTA and FQGNSA. This CDR3 has 14 residues. CDR3 in amino acids: CASSLGTGLNEQYF. The CDR3 DNA is TGTGCCAGCAGCTTAGGGACAGGGTTAAACGAGCAGTACTTC.

This chain uses TRBV6-1 with TRBJ2-1, with TRBD2 identical over 7 bases. CDR3 length: 15 amino acids. V gave up 0 bases and J gave up 5 bases; unmatched junction bases: 4. CDR1 and CDR2 (germline): MNHNS, SASEGT. The CDR3 region has the DNA TGTGCCAGCAGTGAAGCAGCGGGGACCCACAATGAGCAGTTCTTC. This codes for CASSEAAGTHNEQFF.

About this clone itself: Its ends do not fully match the called genes, so a read error is possible. The chain recombines TRBV2 with TRBJ2-7, with D tentatively TRBD2 (5 bases). Germline V gene sequence: CDR1 SNHLY, CDR2 FYNNEI. There are 13 residues in the CDR3. CDR3 coding DNA: TGTGCCAGCAGAGAAGGGAGTTCCTACGAGCAGTACTTC. Translation gives CASREGSSYEQYF.

This rearrangement joins TRBV3-1 (or the pseudogene TRBV3-2) to TRBJ2-3; tentatively, D is TRBD2 (5 bases). Germline V gene sequence: CDR1 LGHDT, CDR2 YNNKEL (reference sequence). V dropped 2 bases and J dropped 5 bases, with 11 bases sitting between them. The CDR3 covers 14 residues. The CDR3: CASSQPLAEDTQYF. CDR3 DNA: TGTGCCAGCAGCCAACCGCTAGCCGAAGATACGCAGTATTTT.